The 8 T cell receptor beta chains below were found in one sample sequenced in a study of CD8+CD57+ T cells in acquired aplastic anemia. It was genomic DNA that served as the template for profiling TCR beta VDJ and CDR3. TCRdb reprocessed the reads with MiXCR, giving one entry per CDR3 protein. The sample lists 150,000 to 200,000 distinct CDR3 sequences, about 64% occurring once. Sequenced: sorted CD4+, CD8+, or CD8+CD57+ T cells (not recorded which) from PBMCs. The receptors derive from a human donor with severe aplastic anemia or a healthy control (not recorded which).

The J gene is TRBJ2-3, the V gene TRBV20-1; TRBD2 might be the D (5 bases). CDR1 is DFQATT and CDR2 is SNEGSKA in the germline V gene (reference sequence). The ends were cut back, 5 bases at V and 0 bases at J, with 12 bases in the middle. The CDR3 length is 14 residues. The CDR3 sequence: CSAATSRSTDTQYF. For the CDR3, the DNA is TGCAGTGCTGCAACTAGTCGCAGCACAGATACGCAGTATTTT.

This rearrangement joins TRBV15 to TRBJ2-3; 8 nucleotides match TRBD2. V trimming: 0 bases; J trimming: 2 bases; junction bases outside the gene matches: 4. The CDR3 contains 16 residues. Looked up from germline, CDR1 is LNHNV and CDR2 is YYDKDF (reference sequence). The CDR3 protein is CATSRDRRGATDTQYF. The DNA for the CDR3 is TGTGCCACCAGCAGAGATCGGCGGGGGGCCACAGATACGCAGTATTTT.

The rearrangement joins TRBV5-1 to TRBJ1-1, with TRBD1 identical over 8 bases. With 0 bases clipped from V and 7 bases from J, the junction kept 11 bases outside the gene matches. From germline, CDR1 is SGHRS and CDR2 YFSETQ. CDR3 size: 16 residues. The CDR3 spells CASSLGIGQGTGEAFF. The DNA of the CDR3 is TGCGCCAGCAGCTTGGGTATAGGACAGGGTACAGGTGAAGCTTTCTTT.

The sample holds a few counts of this clonotype. This rearrangement joins TRBV29-1 to TRBJ1-4; 11 bases are a match to TRBD1. The CDR3 is 14 amino acids. The V segment lost 6 bases and the J segment 8 bases; nucleotides outside the gene matches: 8. Germline CDR1 is SQVTM and CDR2 is ANQGSEA. CDR3 bases: TGCAGCGTAGATACCGGGACAGGGGGAGAAAAACTGTTTTTT. It translates to CSVDTGTGGEKLFF.

The CDR3 DNA follows: TGTGCCATCAGTGAACCGGGACTAGTGACAGATACGCAGTATTTT. It specifies CAISEPGLVTDTQYF. The chain carries TRBV10-3 and TRBJ2-3; 8 bases match TRBD2. Trimming at V came to 3 bases and at J to 3 bases, leaving 5 bases not matched to a gene. Germline CDR1 is ENHRY and CDR2 is SYGVKD. The CDR3 runs to 15 residues.

The chain combines TRBV9 with TRBJ1-2, with a tentative D call TRBD1 (6 bases). The CDR3 totals 15 residues. V was cut by 4 bases and J by 6 bases, with 19 bases left in between. Germline CDR1 is SGDLS and CDR2 is YYNGEE. CDR3 sequence: CASSPRVAGGHGYTF. The CDR3 DNA reads as TGTGCCAGCAGCCCCCGGGTAGCGGGGGGGCATGGCTACACCTTC.

About this clonotype itself: At one of its ends the junction is not consistent with the germline gene, which may arise from a read error. The genes are TRBV7-8 and TRBJ1-2; D is undetermined. There are 13 residues in the CDR3. The germline gives CDR1 SGHVS, CDR2 FQNEAQ. CDR3 region: CAGSVFSGFGSTF. CDR3 in DNA: TGTGCCGGCAGCGTGTTCTCCGGATTTGGATCCACCTTC.

The genes are TRBV24-1 and TRBJ2-2, with D possibly matching TRBD1 (5 bases). Germline lookup yields CDR1 KGHDR and CDR2 SFDVKD. Trimming took off 4 bases at V and 4 bases at J, with 6 bases between the two ends. The CDR3 spans 13 residues. Written as DNA, the CDR3 is TGTGCCACCAGTGACAGGGTCACCGGGGAGCTGTTTTTT. Its translation: CATSDRVTGELFF.